Included here is one TCR beta chain sequence, with context. What it binds is not known. This specimen comes from a study of vaccination effects on CD4 cells after COVID-19. Turning to the study itself: Two-dose vaccination with either BNT162b2 or mRNA-1273 was given to the participants. Overall study findings and caveats: Clonal contraction was marked in infection- and vaccine-induced clones late after vaccination.

Pools of viral peptides were used by the ViraFEST assay to expand antigen-specific CD4+ T cells ahead of sequencing. The authors isolated CD4+ T cells after roughly eleven days of culture. Cultivation was performed at 1.5 million to 2.5 million PBMC per well with 9 to 10 IU/ml IL-2 and 9.5 to 10 ug/ml peptides added. Replacing half the medium with IL-2 medium was done on days 3 and 7. CDR1 SGHRS and CDR2 YFSETQ come from the germline V gene. The V segment lost 2 bases and the J segment 6 bases; nucleotides outside the gene matches: 5. The CDR3 length is 15 residues. Here immunoSEQ multiplex PCR was the method, and the copy in TCRdb shows in-frame clones only, minus some. Among some 20,000 clones, about 71% were seen once, and the ten largest hold approximately 16%.

The sample here was CD4+ T cells from PBMCs cultured with HCoV-229E spike peptides, taken before COVID-19 vaccination. This TCR derives from a human donor who received a COVID-19 vaccine. This chain uses TRBV5-1 with TRBJ2-1; TRBD2 aligns across 10 bases. The CDR3 DNA reads as TGCGCCAGCAGCTTAACTAGCGGGACCCGCAATGAGCAGTTCTTC. It is translated as CASSLTSGTRNEQFF.